Sequencing of this T cell receptor beta chain was carried out in a study of blood T cell repertoires in COVID-19 (dated by TCRdb to 2019 to 2021). Regarding the study in general: Collaborator samples came from the United States, Italy and Spain and covered acute and convalescent phases of COVID-19. The prospective study material was composed of cDNA or gDNA derived from T cells, B-cell-depleted T cells, or PBMCs. The dataset comprised deeply sampled blood TCRbeta repertoires from subjects exposed to, actively infected with, or recovered from COVID-19. The repertoires were released in a freely available public database meant as a resource for research on the immune response to SARS-CoV-2. The samples were drawn from the first 160 participants of the ongoing ImmuneRACE study and from 1,200 or so subjects provided by 6 global collaborators. A de-identified subject ID, COVID-19 status, age in years and sex were almost always included in the sample metadata. Where HLA class I and class II types were available, the types were taken from metadata supplied by the sample provider, not from assay-based typing.

Only a few counts were recorded for this clone. Its recognized antigen is unknown. Base qualities are missing; no much larger clone stands one base away. The CDR3 measures 15 amino acids from cysteine to phenylalanine. Only CDR3 DNA remains: 45 bases, in frame from the first base. V is trimmed back by 5 bases and J by 2 bases, and the junction contains 7 bases that no gene match accounts for. Taken from the germline V gene, the CDR1 and CDR2 loops are MDHEN and SYDVKM. The immunoSEQ Assay, a bias-controlled multiplex PCR, was used to amplify TCRbeta CDR3 regions from genomic DNA. In the source study's methods: The number of nucleated cells in each sample was estimated from the amplification of reference gene primers within the assay. Sequence reads were collapsed and filtered to measure the absolute abundance of every unique TCRbeta CDR3 rearrangement. For each sample, productive Simpson clonality was calculated by taking the square root of Simpson's diversity index across productive rearrangements. TCRdb obtained this table from immuneACCESS and retained in-frame rearrangements with V and J assigned. These tables miss some clones; where compared with another copy, unresolved V genes account for less than half of the shortfall, and the remainder is unexplained. V and J calls and clone size come straight from that table; D and trimming were deduced from the DNA. Here the sample has about 78,000 clones; approximately 90% occur a single time. The ten largest clones add up to roughly 0.72% of the sample.

Summary of the overall study and its limitations: The amount of clinical and demographic metadata varied by source and participant and was provided uncurated.

Each collaborating institution followed its own protocols to collect whole blood in K2EDTA tubes. Collaborator samples were shipped for TCRbeta analysis as frozen whole blood, isolated PBMCs, or DNA extracted from either sample type. The sample taken for sequencing was peripheral blood. This receptor was identified in a woman older than 75 with acute or convalescent COVID-19. Here the chain combines TRBV28 and TRBJ1-2, and 8 junctional nucleotides match TRBD1. The DNA sequence reads TGTGCCAGCAGTCCCCTAGGACAGGGAAACTATGGCTACACCTTC. It is translated as CASSPLGQGNYGYTF.